A selection of T cell receptor beta chains follows, all from one sample in a study of T cells in tuberculosis. Sequenced by immunoSEQ multiplex PCR; TCRdb stores in-frame clones only, minus some. This table holds about 23,000 clones, less than 98% found once. Sequencing used PBMCs. The receptors originated from a donor aged 10-29 years with latent tuberculosis or without tuberculosis infection. Each CDR3 is given with its conserved first and last residue. Fields, in order: D gene, V gene, clone size, CDR3 protein. D genes are given only for firm matches. Part of the rows lack a size; the others show once, few, many or a class for expanded clones.

D gene: TRBD1
V gene: TRBV30
clone size: NA
CDR3 protein: CAWIGARATGTGDLLAKNIQYF

D gene: NA
V gene: TRBV15
clone size: NA
CDR3 protein: CATSTRQVSGANVLTF

D gene: NA
V gene: TRBV10-2
clone size: NA
CDR3 protein: CASSERVVVKGKRMGNQPQHF

D gene: TRBD1
V gene: TRBV30
clone size: NA
CDR3 protein: CAWSRFRGQADYEQYF

D gene: NA
V gene: TRBV13
clone size: NA
CDR3 protein: CASSPGHQKAFF

D gene: TRBD2
V gene: TRBV27
clone size: NA
CDR3 protein: CASSLSGGGYEQYF

D gene: NA
V gene: TRBV2
clone size: NA
CDR3 protein: CASSELDFWSSYNEQFF

D gene: NA
V gene: TRBV6-5
clone size: NA
CDR3 protein: CASSYSRASNTEAFF

D gene: NA
V gene: TRBV5-4
clone size: NA
CDR3 protein: CASSTDLGMGAETQYF

D gene: NA
V gene: TRBV29-1
clone size: NA
CDR3 protein: CSVVSTGRPWEQYF

D gene: NA
V gene: TRBV7-7
clone size: NA
CDR3 protein: CASSLGQGTEQYF

D gene: NA
V gene: TRBV18
clone size: once
CDR3 protein: CASSPPGQGYQPQHF

D gene: TRBD2
V gene: TRBV7-3
clone size: NA
CDR3 protein: CASSPGRVAAHTGELFF

D gene: NA
V gene: TRBV7-9
clone size: NA
CDR3 protein: CASSSTGSNTEAFF

D gene: NA
V gene: TRBV27
clone size: NA
CDR3 protein: CASRTDSHTEAFF

D gene: NA
V gene: TRBV14
clone size: NA
CDR3 protein: CASSQVEGAQAFF

D gene: NA
V gene: TRBV6-6
clone size: NA
CDR3 protein: CASTIISWGRDTEAFF

D gene: NA
V gene: TRBV9
clone size: NA
CDR3 protein: CASSDALGPPGSGQRFIVTGELFF

D gene: TRBD2
V gene: TRBV7-6
clone size: once
CDR3 protein: CASSSYPAGGGGYEQYF

D gene: TRBD1
V gene: TRBV7-2
clone size: NA
CDR3 protein: CASRPLGQAGYEQYF

D gene: TRBD1
V gene: TRBV9
clone size: NA
CDR3 protein: CASSPRQGPNKNIQYF

D gene: NA
V gene: TRBV7-9
clone size: NA
CDR3 protein: CASSLESEKLFF

D gene: NA
V gene: TRBV5-1
clone size: NA
CDR3 protein: CASSLRTDPIPPEQYF

D gene: NA
V gene: TRBV19
clone size: NA
CDR3 protein: CASSTLPRGAAVDEKLFF

D gene: NA
V gene: TRBV2
clone size: once
CDR3 protein: CASSGGLSPLHF

D gene: TRBD1
V gene: TRBV7-9
clone size: NA
CDR3 protein: CASSSNTGEDYGYTF

D gene: TRBD1
V gene: TRBV5-1
clone size: NA
CDR3 protein: CASSRGQGYTEAFF

D gene: TRBD1
V gene: TRBV12-5
clone size: few
CDR3 protein: CASALGTGGTEAFF

D gene: NA
V gene: TRBV10-3
clone size: NA
CDR3 protein: CAISQPGNFKDNEQFF

D gene: NA
V gene: TRBV29-1
clone size: NA
CDR3 protein: CSVTHLDRNTDTQYF

D gene: NA
V gene: TRBV10-2
clone size: few
CDR3 protein: CASSEVSRETQYF

D gene: NA
V gene: TRBV6-1
clone size: NA
CDR3 protein: CASSEPWASPTGELFF

D gene: NA
V gene: TRBV10-3
clone size: NA
CDR3 protein: CAIISDAGYNEQFF

D gene: TRBD2
V gene: TRBV15
clone size: NA
CDR3 protein: CATSRQSGGAGELFF

D gene: NA
V gene: TRBV18
clone size: NA
CDR3 protein: CASSPPNRDVYEQYF

D gene: NA
V gene: TRBV30
clone size: NA
CDR3 protein: CAWRVIAVWGAEAFF

D gene: TRBD1
V gene: TRBV2
clone size: NA
CDR3 protein: CASSAEQGELNQPQHF

D gene: NA
V gene: TRBV6-1
clone size: NA
CDR3 protein: CASSSQGYTEAFF

D gene: NA
V gene: TRBV5-1
clone size: NA
CDR3 protein: CASSLARPGRTYEQYF

D gene: NA
V gene: TRBV6-6
clone size: NA
CDR3 protein: CASSYDRGTGELFF

D gene: NA
V gene: TRBV6-5
clone size: NA
CDR3 protein: CASSYSAGDAYEQYF

D gene: NA
V gene: TRBV6-1
clone size: NA
CDR3 protein: CASSDSSVTGELFF

D gene: TRBD1
V gene: TRBV20-1
clone size: NA
CDR3 protein: CSADRDREAFF

D gene: NA
V gene: TRBV10-1
clone size: NA
CDR3 protein: CATTGTGIHEQYF

D gene: TRBD2
V gene: TRBV9
clone size: NA
CDR3 protein: CASSASSGGAREQYF

D gene: TRBD1
V gene: TRBV6-1
clone size: NA
CDR3 protein: CASSAGTDPYSNQPQHF

D gene: NA
V gene: TRBV2
clone size: NA
CDR3 protein: CASNYRGRTQGNEQFF

D gene: TRBD1
V gene: TRBV25-1
clone size: NA
CDR3 protein: CASSISGQGGHEQFF

D gene: NA
V gene: TRBV4-2
clone size: NA
CDR3 protein: CASSQDRGGLNTEAFF

D gene: NA
V gene: TRBV5-1
clone size: NA
CDR3 protein: CASSSGRFDEKLFF

D gene: TRBD1
V gene: TRBV6-5
clone size: NA
CDR3 protein: CASSSWTGDSNQPQHF

D gene: NA
V gene: TRBV5-1
clone size: NA
CDR3 protein: CASSSGAAIGHGYTF

D gene: TRBD2
V gene: TRBV2
clone size: NA
CDR3 protein: CASRRIGTTGANVLTF

D gene: TRBD1
V gene: TRBV28
clone size: NA
CDR3 protein: CASSSPASGGGVGNTEAFF

D gene: NA
V gene: TRBV2
clone size: NA
CDR3 protein: CASSAHRVYEQYF

D gene: NA
V gene: TRBV19
clone size: NA
CDR3 protein: CASRQGDGGYTF

D gene: TRBD1
V gene: TRBV6-5
clone size: NA
CDR3 protein: CASSPTRGLMNEAFF